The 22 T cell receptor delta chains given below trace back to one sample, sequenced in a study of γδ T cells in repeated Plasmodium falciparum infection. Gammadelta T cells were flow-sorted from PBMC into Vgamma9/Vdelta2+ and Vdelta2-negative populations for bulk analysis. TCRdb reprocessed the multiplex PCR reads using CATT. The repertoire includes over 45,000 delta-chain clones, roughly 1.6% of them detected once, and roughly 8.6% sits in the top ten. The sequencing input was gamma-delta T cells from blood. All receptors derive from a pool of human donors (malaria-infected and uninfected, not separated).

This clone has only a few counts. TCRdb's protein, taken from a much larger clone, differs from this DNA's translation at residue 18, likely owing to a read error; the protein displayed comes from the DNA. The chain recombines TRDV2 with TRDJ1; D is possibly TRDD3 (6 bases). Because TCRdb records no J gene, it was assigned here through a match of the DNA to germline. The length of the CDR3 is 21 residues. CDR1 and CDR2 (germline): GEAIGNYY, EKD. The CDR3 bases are TGTGCCTGTGACACAGGGTTACTTGGGGGCCCCCTTACCCCATACACCGATAGACTCATCTTT. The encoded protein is CACDTGLLGGPLTPYTDRLIF.

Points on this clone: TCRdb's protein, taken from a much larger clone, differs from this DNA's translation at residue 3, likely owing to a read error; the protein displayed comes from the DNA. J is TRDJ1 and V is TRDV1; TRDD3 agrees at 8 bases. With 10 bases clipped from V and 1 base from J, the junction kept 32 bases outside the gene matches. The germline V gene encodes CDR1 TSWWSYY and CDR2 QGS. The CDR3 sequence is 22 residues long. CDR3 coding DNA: TGTGCTCCTGGTGTAAACCCGCCTTCCGACGACCAATGTGGGATACGCACCGATAAACTCATCTTT. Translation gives CAPGVNPPSDDQCGIRTDKLIF.

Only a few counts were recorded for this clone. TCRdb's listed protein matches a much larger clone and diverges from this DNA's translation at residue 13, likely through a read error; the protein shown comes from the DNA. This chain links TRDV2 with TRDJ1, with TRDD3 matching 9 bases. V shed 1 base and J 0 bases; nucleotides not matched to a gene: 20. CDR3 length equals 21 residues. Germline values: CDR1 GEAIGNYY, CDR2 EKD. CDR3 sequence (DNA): TGTGCCTGTGACACGCTAAGAACTGGGGATACGAGTAGACCGTACACCGATAAACTCATCTTT. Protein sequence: CACDTLRTGDTSRPYTDKLIF.

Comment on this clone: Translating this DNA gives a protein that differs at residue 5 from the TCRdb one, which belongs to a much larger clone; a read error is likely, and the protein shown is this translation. As DNA, the CDR3 is TGTGCTCTTGGGAAGCAGGCCTTCCTACTCCCTGGGGGATACCGGTTTCAGAACACCGATAAACTCATCTTT. It encodes CALGKQAFLLPGGYRFQNTDKLIF. The J gene is TRDJ1, the V gene TRDV1, with 11 nucleotides matching TRDD3. Germline V gene data show CDR1 as TSWWSYY and CDR2 as QGS. Trimming took 5 bases from V and 0 from J; bases not matched to a gene: 29. This CDR3 is 24 amino acids long.

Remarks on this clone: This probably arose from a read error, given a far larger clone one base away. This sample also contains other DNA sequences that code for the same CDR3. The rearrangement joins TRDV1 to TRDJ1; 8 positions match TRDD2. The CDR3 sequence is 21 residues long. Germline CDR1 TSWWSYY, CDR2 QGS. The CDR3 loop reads CALGDATFLKGTGLYTDKLIF. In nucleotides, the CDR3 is TGTGCTCTTGGGGACGCAACCTTCCTAAAAGGTACTGGGCTTTACACCGATAAACTCATATTT.

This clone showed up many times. CDR3 sequence: CALGELLYNWGMGGVKLIF. CDR3 coding DNA: TGTGCTCTTGGGGAACTACTCTACAACTGGGGGATGGGTGGTGTTAAACTCATCTTT. The chain recombines TRDV1 with TRDJ1; TRDD3 aligns across 10 bases. The CDR3 runs to 19 residues. V lost 0 bases to trimming and J lost 7 bases; unmatched junction nucleotides: 17. Germline V gene sequence: CDR1 TSWWSYY, CDR2 QGS.

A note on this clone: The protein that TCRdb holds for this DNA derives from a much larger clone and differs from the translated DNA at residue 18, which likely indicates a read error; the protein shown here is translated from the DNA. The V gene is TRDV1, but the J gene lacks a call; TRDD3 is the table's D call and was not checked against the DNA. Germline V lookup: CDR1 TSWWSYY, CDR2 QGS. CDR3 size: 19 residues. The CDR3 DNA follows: TGTGCTCTTGGGGTCCCGAGTCTCCGATCAAATGAGTACACCGATAAACTCACCTTT. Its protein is CALGVPSLRSNEYTDKLTF.

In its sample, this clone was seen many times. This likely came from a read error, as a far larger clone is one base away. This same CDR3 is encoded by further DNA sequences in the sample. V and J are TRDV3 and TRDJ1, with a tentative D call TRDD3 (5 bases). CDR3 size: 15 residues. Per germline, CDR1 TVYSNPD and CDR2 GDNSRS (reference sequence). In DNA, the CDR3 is TGCGCCTTTATTGCGGGGGTCTGGAGAAGCGATAAACTCATCTTT. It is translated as CAFIAGVWRSDKLIF.

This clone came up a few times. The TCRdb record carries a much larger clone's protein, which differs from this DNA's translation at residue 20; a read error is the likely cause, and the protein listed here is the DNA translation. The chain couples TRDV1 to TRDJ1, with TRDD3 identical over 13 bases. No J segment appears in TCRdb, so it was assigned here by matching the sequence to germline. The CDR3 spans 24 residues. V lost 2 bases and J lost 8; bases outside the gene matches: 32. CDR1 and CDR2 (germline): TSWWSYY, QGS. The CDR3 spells CALGEWGTTPTPNWGIRVGNKLIF. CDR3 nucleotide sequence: TGTGCTCTTGGGGAATGGGGAACGACCCCGACTCCGAACTGGGGGATACGCGTCGGCAACAAACTCATCTTT.

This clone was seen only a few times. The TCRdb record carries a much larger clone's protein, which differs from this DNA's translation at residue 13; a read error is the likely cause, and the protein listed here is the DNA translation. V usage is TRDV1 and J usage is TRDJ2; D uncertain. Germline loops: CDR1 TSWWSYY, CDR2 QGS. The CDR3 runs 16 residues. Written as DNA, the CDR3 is TGTGCTCTTGGGGGCCCTTTTTGGGCTTTGACAGCACGACTCTTCTTT. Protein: CALGGPFWALTARLFF.

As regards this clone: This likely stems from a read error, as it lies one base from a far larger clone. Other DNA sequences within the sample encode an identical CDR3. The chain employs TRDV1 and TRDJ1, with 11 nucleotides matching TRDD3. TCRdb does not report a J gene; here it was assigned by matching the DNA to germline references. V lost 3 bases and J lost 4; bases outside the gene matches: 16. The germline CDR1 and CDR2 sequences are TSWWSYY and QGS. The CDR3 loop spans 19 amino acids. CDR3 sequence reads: CALGELPHNWGICNDKLIF. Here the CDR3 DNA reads TGTGCTCTTGGGGAGCTTCCTCACAACTGGGGGATATGCAACGATAAACTCATCTTT.

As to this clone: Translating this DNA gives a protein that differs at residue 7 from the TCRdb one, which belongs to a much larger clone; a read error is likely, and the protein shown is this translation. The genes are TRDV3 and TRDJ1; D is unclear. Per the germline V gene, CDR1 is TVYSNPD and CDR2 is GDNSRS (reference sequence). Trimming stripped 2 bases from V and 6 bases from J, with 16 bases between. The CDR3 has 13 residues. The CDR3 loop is CAFSGLAANKLIF. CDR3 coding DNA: TGTGCCTTTTCCGGCCTTGCCGCGAATAAACTCATCTTT.

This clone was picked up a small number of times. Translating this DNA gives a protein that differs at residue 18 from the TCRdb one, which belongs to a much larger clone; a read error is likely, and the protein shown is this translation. The CDR3 DNA is TGTGCTCTTGGGGAACTGCCGAGGCTGGGGTTACTAAACTACCTGAAACTCACCTTT. This gives the protein CALGELPRLGLLNYLKLTF. TRDV1 is the V gene, and the J gene was not called; the table assigns TRDD3, which was not confirmed against the DNA. CDR1 is TSWWSYY, CDR2 QGS, per germline. This CDR3 is built from 19 residues.

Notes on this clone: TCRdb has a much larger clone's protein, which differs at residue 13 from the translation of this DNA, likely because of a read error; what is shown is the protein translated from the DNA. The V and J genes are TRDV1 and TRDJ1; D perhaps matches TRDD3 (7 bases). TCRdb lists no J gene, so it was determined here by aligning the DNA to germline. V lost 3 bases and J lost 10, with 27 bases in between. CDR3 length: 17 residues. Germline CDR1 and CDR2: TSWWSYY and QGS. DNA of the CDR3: TGTGCTCTTGGGGAGCCTTCCCCTTCTTTGGGGGAGGACAGACTCATCTTT. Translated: CALGEPSPSLGEDRLIF.

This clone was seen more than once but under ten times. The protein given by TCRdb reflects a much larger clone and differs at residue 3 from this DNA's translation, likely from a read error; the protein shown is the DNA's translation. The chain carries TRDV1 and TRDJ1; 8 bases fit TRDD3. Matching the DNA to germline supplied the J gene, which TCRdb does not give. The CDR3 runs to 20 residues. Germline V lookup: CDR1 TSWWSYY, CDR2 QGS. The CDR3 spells CAFGELLWGTSLKYTDKLIF. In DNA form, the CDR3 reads TGTGCTTTTGGGGAGTTACTCTGGGGGACGAGTTTAAAGTACACCGATAAACTCATCTTT.

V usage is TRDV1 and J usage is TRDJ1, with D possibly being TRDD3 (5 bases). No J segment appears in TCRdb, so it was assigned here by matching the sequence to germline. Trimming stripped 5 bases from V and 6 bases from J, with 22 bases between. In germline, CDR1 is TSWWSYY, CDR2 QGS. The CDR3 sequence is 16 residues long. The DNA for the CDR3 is TGTGCTCTTGGGCCCTTATTCGTACTGGACAGACATAAACTCATCTTT. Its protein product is CALGPLFVLDRHKLIF.

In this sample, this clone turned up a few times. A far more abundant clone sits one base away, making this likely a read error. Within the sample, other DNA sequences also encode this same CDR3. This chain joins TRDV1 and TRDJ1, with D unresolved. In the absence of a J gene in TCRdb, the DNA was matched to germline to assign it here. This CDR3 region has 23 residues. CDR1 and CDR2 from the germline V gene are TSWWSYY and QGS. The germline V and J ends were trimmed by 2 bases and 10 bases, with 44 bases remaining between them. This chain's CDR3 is CALGENHSSWRWTSALSAGRLIF. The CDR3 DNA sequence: TGTGCTCTTGGGGAAAACCATAGCTCCTGGCGGTGGACGAGCGCCCTTTCGGCCGGACGACTCATCTTT.

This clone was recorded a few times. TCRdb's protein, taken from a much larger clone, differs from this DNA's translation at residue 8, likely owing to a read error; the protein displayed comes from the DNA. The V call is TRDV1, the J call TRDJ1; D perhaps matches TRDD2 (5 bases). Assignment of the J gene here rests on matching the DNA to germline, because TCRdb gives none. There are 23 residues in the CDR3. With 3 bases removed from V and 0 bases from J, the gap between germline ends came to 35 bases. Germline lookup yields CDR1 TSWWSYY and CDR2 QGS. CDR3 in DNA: TGTGCTCTTGGGGACCGGCCTCCCTTCTACGTACTAGTTTCCTTACTGTACACCGATAAACTCATCTTT. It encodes CALGDRPPFYVLVSLLYTDKLIF.

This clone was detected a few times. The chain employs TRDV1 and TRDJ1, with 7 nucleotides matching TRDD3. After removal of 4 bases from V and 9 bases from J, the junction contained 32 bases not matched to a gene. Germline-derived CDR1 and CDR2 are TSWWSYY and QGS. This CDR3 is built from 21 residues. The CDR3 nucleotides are TGTGCTCTTGGGGGACTATCCGACTGGGGCATACGTGTGGGTGTACAGAGGGAACTCATCTTT. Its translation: CALGGLSDWGIRVGVQRELIF.

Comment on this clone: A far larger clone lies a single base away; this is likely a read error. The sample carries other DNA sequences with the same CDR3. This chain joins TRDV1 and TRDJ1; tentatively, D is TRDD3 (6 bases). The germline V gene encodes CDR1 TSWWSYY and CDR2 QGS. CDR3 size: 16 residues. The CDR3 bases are TGTGCTCTGGGGGAAAGTGGGGGGGGACCCACCGATAAACTCATCTTT. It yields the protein CALGESGGGPTDKLIF.

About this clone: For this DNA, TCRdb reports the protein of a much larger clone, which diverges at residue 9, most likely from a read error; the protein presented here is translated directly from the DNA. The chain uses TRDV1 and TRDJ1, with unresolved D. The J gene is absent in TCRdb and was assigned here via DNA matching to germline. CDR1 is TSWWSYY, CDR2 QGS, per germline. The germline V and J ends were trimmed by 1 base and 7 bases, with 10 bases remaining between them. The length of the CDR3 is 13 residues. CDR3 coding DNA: TGTGCTCTTGGGGAACCGAGGGACGCTAAACTCATCTTT. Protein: CALGEPRDAKLIF.

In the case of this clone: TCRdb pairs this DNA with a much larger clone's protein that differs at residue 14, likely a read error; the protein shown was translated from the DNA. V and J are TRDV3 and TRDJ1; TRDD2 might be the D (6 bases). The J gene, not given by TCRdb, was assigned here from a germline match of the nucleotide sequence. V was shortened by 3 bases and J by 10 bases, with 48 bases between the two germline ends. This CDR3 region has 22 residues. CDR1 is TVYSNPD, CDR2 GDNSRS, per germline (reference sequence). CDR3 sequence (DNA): TGTGCCTTCAATCACCTTCTTCCTCCGTCGGTACTCTCAAGTATCGGAGGTTGGAGACTCATCTTT. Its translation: CAFNHLLPPSVLSSIGGWRLIF. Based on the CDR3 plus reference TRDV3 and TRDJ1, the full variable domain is CDKVTQSSPDQTVASGSEVVLLCTYDTVYSNPDLFWYRIRPDYSFQFVFYGDNSRSEGADFTQGRFSVKHILTQKAFHLVISPVRTEDSATYYCAFNHLLPPSVLSSIGGWRLIFGKGTRVTVEP.